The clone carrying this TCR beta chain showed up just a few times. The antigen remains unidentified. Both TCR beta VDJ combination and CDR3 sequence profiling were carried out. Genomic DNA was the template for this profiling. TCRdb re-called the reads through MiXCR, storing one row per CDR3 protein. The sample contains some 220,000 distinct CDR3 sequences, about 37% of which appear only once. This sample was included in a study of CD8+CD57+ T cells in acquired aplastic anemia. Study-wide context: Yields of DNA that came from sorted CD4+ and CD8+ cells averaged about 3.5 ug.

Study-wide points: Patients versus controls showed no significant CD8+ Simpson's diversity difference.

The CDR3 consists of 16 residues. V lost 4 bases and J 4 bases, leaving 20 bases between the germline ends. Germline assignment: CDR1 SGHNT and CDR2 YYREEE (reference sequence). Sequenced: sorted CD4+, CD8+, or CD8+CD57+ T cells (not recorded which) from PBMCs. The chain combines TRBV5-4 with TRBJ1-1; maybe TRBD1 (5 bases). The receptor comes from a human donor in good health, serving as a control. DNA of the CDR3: TGTGCCAGCAGCCGCGATCCGGGGGGGGATCGCACTGAAGCTTTCTTT. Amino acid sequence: CASSRDPGGDRTEAFF. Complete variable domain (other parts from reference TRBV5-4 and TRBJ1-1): ETGVTQSPTHLIKTRGQQVTLRCSSQSGHNTVSWYQQALGQGPQFIFQYYREEENGRGNFPPRFSGLQFPNYSSELNVNALELDDSALYLCASSRDPGGDRTEAFFGQGTRLTVV.